This passage covers 19 T cell receptor beta chains from one sample sequenced in a study of blood T cell repertoires in COVID-19 (dated by TCRdb to between 2020 and 2021). Libraries were made using the immunoSEQ multiplex PCR assay. TCRdb retrieved this table from immuneACCESS and kept in-frame rearrangements only. Not all clones are present; in checked studies, unresolved V genes account for under half, and no reason is known for the remainder. This sample gives about 130,000 clones in total; over 60% of them show up just once. Of the sample, approximately 1.9% is held by the ten largest clones. Sequencing was carried out using peripheral blood. Source of these receptors: a woman in her 70s with acute or convalescent COVID-19.

The chain carries TRBV7-2 and TRBJ1-6; the match to TRBD1 covers 7 bases. Germline values: CDR1 SGHTA, CDR2 FQGNSA. The CDR3 consists of 15 residues. J gave up 8 bases and V 5 bases, and 9 bases lay outside the gene matches. For the CDR3, the DNA is TGTGCCAGCAGCCGCCAGGGACAGTCTGATTCACCCCTCCACTTT. Translated: CASSRQGQSDSPLHF.

The CDR3 sequence: CASKRGSSYNEQFF. As DNA, the CDR3 is TGTGCCAGCAAAAGAGGGAGCTCCTACAATGAGCAGTTCTTC. This sequence joins TRBV6-4 and TRBJ2-1; D possibly corresponds to TRBD2 (5 bases). The V gene's germline CDR1 is MRHNA and CDR2 SNTAGT. The V and J ends lost 7 bases and 0 bases respectively, with 10 bases between them. The CDR3 is 14 amino acids.

CDR3 nucleotides: TGTGCCACCAGTGATTTGCTGCTAGCGGGGGGGCCGGAAAATGAGCAGTTCTTC. Amino acids: CATSDLLLAGGPENEQFF. The chain recombines TRBV24-1 with TRBJ2-1; 12 bases align to TRBD2. The germline V gene encodes CDR1 KGHDR and CDR2 SFDVKD. The V and J ends lost 0 bases and 7 bases, in that order; junction bases with no gene match: 9. The CDR3 is 18 amino acids.

This rearrangement joins TRBV7-9 to TRBJ1-1; the D is unclear. V was shortened by 5 bases and J by 1 base, with 20 bases between the two germline ends. This CDR3 is built from 17 residues. In germline, CDR1 is SEHNR, CDR2 FQNEAQ (reference sequence). CDR3 amino acids: CASSGRLGRVGNTEAFF. As DNA, the CDR3 is TGTGCCAGCAGCGGCAGATTAGGGAGGGTCGGGAACACTGAAGCTTTCTTT.

The chain couples TRBV4-3 to TRBJ1-4; D unresolved. The CDR3 is made up of 17 amino acids. The ends were cut back, 0 bases at V and 7 bases at J, with 18 bases in the middle. Germline CDR1 reads LGHNA; CDR2 reads YSLEER. CDR3 coding DNA: TGCGCCAGCAGCCAAGATTGGCGCCCCCTGGGCGCTGAAAAACTGTTTTTT. This encodes CASSQDWRPLGAEKLFF.

This clone has at least ten counts. The chain employs TRBV7-9 and TRBJ1-2; TRBD1 agrees at 7 bases. Germline loops: CDR1 SEHNR, CDR2 FQNEAQ (reference sequence). The V gene end was trimmed by 3 bases and the J gene end by 4 bases; junction bases not matched to a gene: 5. The CDR3 consists of 14 residues. This CDR3 is CASSLTTGVYGYTF. The CDR3 DNA sequence: TGTGCCAGCAGCTTGACAACAGGGGTCTATGGCTACACCTTC. The full variable domain, rest sourced from reference TRBV7-9 and TRBJ1-2, is DTGVSQNPRHKITKRGQNVTFRCDPISEHNRLYWYRQTLGQGPEFLTYFQNEAQLEKSRLLSDRFSAERPKGSFSTLEIQRTEQGDSAMYLCASSLTTGVYGYTFGSGTRLTVV.

The rearrangement joins TRBV3-1 (or the pseudogene TRBV3-2) to TRBJ2-1, with 10 bases aligning to TRBD2. The CDR3 covers 15 residues. The ends lost 2 bases at V and 7 bases at J; junction bases unmatched: 5. The germline V gene has CDR1 LGHDT and CDR2 YNNKEL (reference sequence). DNA of the CDR3: TGTGCCAGCAGCCAATTCCTAGCGGGAGTAAATGAGCAGTTCTTC. Its translation: CASSQFLAGVNEQFF.

The chain employs TRBV4-2 and TRBJ1-6; D call uncertain. V shed 0 bases and J shed 13 bases, with 4 bases lying between them. The CDR3 runs to 11 residues. Germline V gene sequence: CDR1 LGHNA, CDR2 YNFKEQ. The CDR3 spells CASSQDSPLHF. The CDR3 coding sequence is TGTGCCAGCAGCCAAGATAGTCCCCTCCACTTT.

The chain carries TRBV5-4 and TRBJ2-3; 13 positions agree with TRBD2. J lost 1 base, V lost 4 bases, and 3 bases had no gene match. CDR3 length: 16 residues. Per the germline V gene, CDR1 is SGHNT and CDR2 is YYREEE (reference sequence). The CDR3 reads CASSGGTSGGTDTQYF. In nucleotides, the CDR3 is TGTGCCAGCAGCGGAGGGACTAGCGGGGGCACAGATACGCAGTATTTT.

The rearrangement uses TRBV9 and TRBJ1-1; 9 bases map to TRBD1. The V segment lost 4 bases and the J segment 0 bases; nucleotides outside the gene matches: 1. This CDR3 comprises 14 residues. Germline V gene sequence: CDR1 SGDLS, CDR2 YYNGEE. CDR3 coding DNA: TGTGCCAGCAGCACAGGGGGCATGAACACTGAAGCTTTCTTT. Translation gives CASSTGGMNTEAFF.

J is TRBJ2-7 and V is TRBV7-8, with D possibly TRBD1 on 5 matching bases. Germline CDR1 reads SGHVS; CDR2 reads FQNEAQ. V gave up 0 bases and J gave up 2 bases, with 8 bases separating them. The CDR3 consists of 14 residues. CDR3 DNA sequence: TGTGCCAGCAGCTTAGCAGGGGTCACCTACGAGCAGTACTTC. It yields the protein CASSLAGVTYEQYF. The complete variable domain, with remaining parts taken from reference TRBV7-8 and TRBJ2-7, reads GAGVSQSPRYKVAKRGQDVALRCDPISGHVSLFWYQQALGQGPEFLTYFQNEAQLDKSGLPSDRFFAERPEGSVSTLKIQRTQQEDSAVYLCASSLAGVTYEQYFGPGTRLTVT.

This clone was seen more than once but under ten times. Other DNA variants within this sample encode the same CDR3. This rearrangement joins TRBV10-3 to TRBJ1-5; possibly TRBD1 for D (6 bases). Germline CDR1 is ENHRY and CDR2 is SYGVKD. Trimming stripped 2 bases from V and 4 bases from J, with 9 bases between. This CDR3 contains 14 residues. The CDR3 DNA sequence: TGTGCCATCAGTGAGGACAGGAATAATCAGCCCCAGCATTTT. Translating gives CAISEDRNNQPQHF.

V gene TRBV11-3 combines with J gene TRBJ2-1; 12 bases are shared with TRBD2. The V gene end was trimmed by 1 base and the J gene end by 6 bases; junction bases not matched to a gene: 1. The CDR3 consists of 15 residues. Germline CDR1 reads SGHNT; CDR2 reads YENEEA. CDR3 protein: CASSLATSGSNEQFF. The CDR3 DNA reads as TGTGCCAGCAGCTTAGCGACTAGCGGGAGCAATGAGCAGTTCTTC.

This clone has only one observation. V usage is TRBV6-5 and J usage is TRBJ2-3; no clear D. The CDR3 is 15 residues long. Trimming stripped 2 bases from V and 3 bases from J, with 12 bases between. Germline V gives CDR1 MNHEY, CDR2 SVGAGI. CDR3 residues: CASSYSPGLTDTQYF. The CDR3, as DNA: TGTGCCAGCAGTTACAGTCCAGGCCTGACAGATACGCAGTATTTT.

Comments on this clone: The same CDR3 also results from other DNA sequences found in this sample. The V call is TRBV19, the J call TRBJ1-4; 7 bases agree with TRBD1. The CDR3 has 14 amino acids. J was trimmed by 2 bases and V by 6 bases; bases with no gene match: 3. Germline loops: CDR1 LNHDA, CDR2 SQIVND (reference sequence). CDR3 in DNA: TGTGCCAGTAGCGACAGGGCTACTAATGAAAAACTGTTTTTT. Translation gives CASSDRATNEKLFF.

This chain connects TRBV30 to TRBJ1-2; 9 bases fit TRBD1. Per germline, CDR1 GTSNPN and CDR2 SVGIG (reference sequence). V shed 2 bases, J shed 4 bases, and the junction held 14 bases outside the gene matches. This CDR3 has 17 residues. This chain's CDR3 is CAWSWTGDTQGTYGYTF. The CDR3 region has the DNA TGTGCCTGGAGTTGGACAGGGGACACCCAGGGGACCTATGGCTACACCTTC.

J is TRBJ2-1 and V is TRBV7-8; 8 bases align to TRBD2. Germline V gene lookup returns CDR1 SGHVS and CDR2 FQNEAQ. V shed 6 bases, J shed 2 bases, and the junction held 9 bases outside the gene matches. CDR3 length: 16 residues. CDR3 DNA sequence: TGTGCCAGCAGTTCAAGACTAGCGACCCCCTACAATGAGCAGTTCTTC. As protein: CASSSRLATPYNEQFF.

This clone was observed a handful of times. This chain joins TRBV6-4 and TRBJ1-1, with D perhaps TRBD1 (6 bases). The germline gives CDR1 MRHNA, CDR2 SNTAGT. V lost 6 bases and J 0 bases, leaving 14 bases between the germline ends. The CDR3 has 15 amino acids. CDR3 nucleotide sequence: TGTGCCAGCAGGACCTACGGGACAATGAACACTGAAGCTTTCTTT. The encoded protein is CASRTYGTMNTEAFF.

J is TRBJ2-3 and V is TRBV28; weak D call: TRBD2 (5 bases). V lost 11 bases and J 1 base, leaving 13 bases between the germline ends. CDR3 length: 13 amino acids. Germline V CDR1 and CDR2: MDHEN, SYDVKM. CDR3 region: CAAEGRGTDTQYF. CDR3 sequence (DNA): TGTGCCGCCGAGGGCCGTGGCACAGATACGCAGTATTTT.